The rows below give T cell receptor beta chains drawn from one sample of a study of blood T cell repertoires in COVID-19. Method: immunoSEQ multiplex PCR; TCRdb's copy keeps in-frame clones and lacks some. Of about 300,000 clones in the sample, approximately 84% were seen once. The specimen was PBMCs or T cells enriched from blood (not recorded which). The receptors derive from a man younger than 40 who had recovered from COVID-19. Each CDR3 is given with its conserved first and last residue. A D gene is named only where the DNA matches it firmly. Rows give clone size only sometimes, using once, few, many, or a class for an expanded clone.

size: few; V: TRBV30; D: -; J: TRBJ1-5; CDR3: CAWNEAGGQPQHF; DNA: TGTGCCTGGAATGAAGCAGGAGGTCAGCCCCAGCATTTT
size: -; V: TRBV3-1/TRBV3-2; D: TRBD1; J: TRBJ1-2; CDR3: CASSQGGTGAVYGYTF; DNA: TGTGCCAGCAGCCAAGGAGGGACAGGGGCGGTCTATGGCTACACCTTC
size: few; V: TRBV5-1; D: TRBD1; J: TRBJ1-4; CDR3: CASKNGQGNEKLFF; DNA: TGCGCCAGTAAGAACGGACAGGGGAATGAAAAACTGTTTTTT
size: -; V: TRBV5-5; D: -; J: TRBJ1-4; CDR3: CASSLIPATNEKLFF; DNA: TGTGCCAGCAGCTTGATTCCTGCAACTAATGAAAAACTGTTTTTT
size: -; V: TRBV28; D: -; J: TRBJ2-1; CDR3: CASEAGSMGYEQFF; DNA: TGTGCCAGCGAAGCGGGCTCCATGGGGTATGAGCAGTTCTTC
size: -; V: TRBV5-1; D: TRBD1; J: TRBJ1-6; CDR3: CASSFGDRGLNSPLHF; DNA: TGCGCCAGCAGCTTTGGGGACAGGGGGCTGAATTCACCCCTCCACTTT
size: -; V: TRBV4-1; D: -; J: TRBJ1-2; CDR3: CASSPLENYGYTF; DNA: TGCGCCAGCAGCCCGCTGGAGAACTATGGCTACACCTTC
size: once; V: TRBV7-6; D: -; J: TRBJ1-1; CDR3: CASSLGGAFDTEAFF; DNA: TGTGCCAGCAGCTTAGGGGGCGCATTTGACACTGAAGCTTTCTTT
size: -; V: TRBV7-9; D: TRBD1; J: TRBJ2-7; CDR3: CASSLALGQIYEQYF; DNA: TGTGCCAGCAGCTTAGCGCTGGGACAGATCTACGAGCAGTACTTC
size: -; V: TRBV7-9; D: -; J: TRBJ1-5; CDR3: CASSLVTQGGNQPQHF; DNA: TGTGCCAGCAGCTTAGTAACTCAGGGAGGGAATCAGCCCCAGCATTTT
size: once; V: TRBV19; D: -; J: TRBJ1-2; CDR3: CATHGGLAGGGYTF; DNA: TGTGCCACTCACGGGGGACTAGCGGGCGGCGGCTACACCTTC
size: -; V: TRBV4-1; D: -; J: TRBJ1-4; CDR3: CASSQGTVGHPNEKLFF; DNA: TGCGCCAGCAGCCAAGGAACAGTAGGACACCCTAATGAAAAACTGTTTTTT
size: -; V: TRBV5-1; D: TRBD1; J: TRBJ1-1; CDR3: CASSLILTRDRGTEAFF; DNA: TGCGCCAGCAGCTTAATACTCACCCGGGACAGGGGGACTGAAGCTTTCTTT
size: -; V: TRBV6-5; D: TRBD2; J: TRBJ2-7; CDR3: CASSQVLAGVYEQYF; DNA: TGTGCCAGCAGTCAGGTACTAGCGGGAGTATACGAGCAGTACTTC
size: -; V: TRBV6-2/TRBV6-3; D: TRBD1; J: TRBJ1-2; CDR3: CASSYDPQRTGGALNYGYTF; DNA: TGTGCCAGCAGTTACGACCCGCAGCGGACAGGGGGCGCGTTGAACTATGGCTACACCTTC
size: -; V: TRBV19; D: -; J: TRBJ2-7; CDR3: CASSMRPGGGYEQYF; DNA: TGTGCCAGTAGTATGCGACCAGGAGGAGGTTACGAGCAGTACTTC
size: -; V: TRBV10-3; D: TRBD2; J: TRBJ2-1; CDR3: CAISESSGLAGAYEQFF; DNA: TGTGCCATCAGTGAGTCGAGTGGACTAGCGGGAGCTTATGAGCAGTTCTTC
size: -; V: TRBV19; D: -; J: TRBJ2-3; CDR3: CASSTGLQDTQYF; DNA: TGTGCCAGTAGTACGGGACTTCAAGATACGCAGTATTTT
size: -; V: TRBV5-5; D: -; J: TRBJ2-7; CDR3: CASSLSPTYEQYF; DNA: TGTGCCAGCAGCTTGAGCCCGACATACGAGCAGTACTTC
size: -; V: TRBV7-2; D: TRBD1; J: TRBJ2-5; CDR3: CASSLAPDRGETQYF; DNA: TGTGCCAGCAGCTTAGCCCCAGACAGGGGAGAGACCCAGTACTTC
size: -; V: TRBV5-4; D: -; J: TRBJ2-1; CDR3: CASSLIVIELGYNEQFF; DNA: TGTGCCAGCAGCTTGATCGTAATCGAACTTGGCTACAATGAGCAGTTCTTC
size: -; V: TRBV2; D: -; J: TRBJ1-2; CDR3: CASSEQGHGYGYTF; DNA: TGTGCCAGCAGTGAACAGGGGCACGGCTATGGCTACACCTTC
size: -; V: TRBV6-5; D: -; J: TRBJ2-7; CDR3: CGLRESYEQYF; DNA: TGTGGACTCCGGGAGTCCTACGAGCAGTACTTC
size: -; V: TRBV6-5; D: TRBD1; J: TRBJ1-4; CDR3: CASRFPRQGIEKLFF; DNA: TGTGCCAGCAGGTTTCCGAGACAGGGAATTGAAAAACTGTTTTTT
size: -; V: TRBV10-2; D: -; J: TRBJ1-1; CDR3: CASSEKWRRSILNTEAFF; DNA: TGCGCCAGCAGTGAGAAGTGGAGGCGGTCTATCCTGAACACTGAAGCTTTCTTT
size: -; V: TRBV28; D: TRBD1; J: TRBJ2-7; CDR3: CASSLWAGGRVNEQYF; DNA: TGTGCCAGCAGTTTATGGGCAGGGGGCAGGGTCAACGAGCAGTACTTC
size: -; V: TRBV6-2/TRBV6-3; D: -; J: TRBJ2-7; CDR3: CASSYSTGRGLYEQYF; DNA: TGTGCCAGCAGTTACTCGACCGGGCGGGGGCTCTACGAGCAGTACTTC
size: -; V: TRBV6-5; D: -; J: TRBJ2-5; CDR3: CASRPPISREETQYF; DNA: TGTGCCAGCAGACCCCCCATCTCCAGGGAAGAGACCCAGTACTTC